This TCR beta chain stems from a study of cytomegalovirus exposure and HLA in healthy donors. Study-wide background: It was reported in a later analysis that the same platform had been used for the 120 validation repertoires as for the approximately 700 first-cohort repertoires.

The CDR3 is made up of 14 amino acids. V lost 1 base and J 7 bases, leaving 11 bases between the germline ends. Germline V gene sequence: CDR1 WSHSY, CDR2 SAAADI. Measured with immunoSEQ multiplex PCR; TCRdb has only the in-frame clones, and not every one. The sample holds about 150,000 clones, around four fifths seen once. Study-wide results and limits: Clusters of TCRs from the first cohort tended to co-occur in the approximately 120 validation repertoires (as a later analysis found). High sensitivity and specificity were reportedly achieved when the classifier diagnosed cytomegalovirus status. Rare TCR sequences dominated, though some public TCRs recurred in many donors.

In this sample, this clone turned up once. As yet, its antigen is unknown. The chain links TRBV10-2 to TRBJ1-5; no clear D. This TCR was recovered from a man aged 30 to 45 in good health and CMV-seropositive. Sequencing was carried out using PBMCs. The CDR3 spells CASSEWGGEQPQHF. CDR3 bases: TGCGCCAGCAGTGAGTGGGGAGGAGAGCAGCCCCAGCATTTT.